The source of this TCR beta chain is a study of T cell responses to AZD1222 COVID-19 vaccine. General study points: Vaccination with two AZD1222 doses was followed by a rise in Spike-specific TCR breadth and depth.

Note on this clone: Its specificity is not known.

The trim removed 0 bases at V and 6 bases at J, leaving 3 bases unmatched. The CDR3 is 15 residues long. CDR1 and CDR2 (germline): MGHRA, YSYEKL. Using immunoSEQ multiplex PCR, the repertoire was profiled, and TCRdb retains in-frame clones only, with some absent. The sample consists of over 130,000 clones, approximately 92% of them appearing once. This clonotype was obtained from an adult who received the AZD1222 COVID-19 vaccine. The rearrangement joins TRBV4-1 to TRBJ2-1; the match to TRBD2 covers 9 bases. Sequencing used peripheral blood, obtained 28 days after the second AZD1222 dose. The CDR3 nucleotides are TGCGCCAGCAGCCAAGAGGGGACTAGCAGCAATGAGCAGTTCTTC. It specifies CASSQEGTSSNEQFF.